The present TCR beta chain was sequenced within a study of CD8 T cells in ankylosing spondylitis. Quantitative 5'-RACE with molecular barcodes was used to make the TCR beta libraries. Using its own MiXCR run on the 5' RACE reads, TCRdb lists one record per CDR3 protein. This sample yields about 250,000 distinct CDR3 sequences, of which about 24% are seen a single time; 0.61% belongs to the top ten. General study points: As reported, disease-linked clones showed significant enrichment in matched ankylosing spondylitis synovial fluid.

This clonotype occurred a few times. As yet, its antigen is unknown. In germline, CDR1 is SQVTM, CDR2 ANQGSEA. This CDR3 contains 15 residues. The V gene end was trimmed by 4 bases and the J gene end by 0 bases; junction bases not matched to a gene: 8. The chain links TRBV29-1 to TRBJ1-1; 7 nucleotides agree with TRBD1. The sequence came from a male donor with ankylosing spondylitis or in good health (not recorded which). The sequenced material came from blood, either unsorted or a sorted T cell fraction (not recorded which). The CDR3 nucleotides read TGCAGCGTTGTAAACAGGGGCGCGATGAACACTGAAGCTTTCTTT. Residues: CSVVNRGAMNTEAFF.